The 13 T cell receptor beta chains presented below share a single source sample, sequenced in a study of regulatory T cells in long-lasting Graves disease. Both iRepertoire HTBI primers and Arm-PCR of CDR3 regions were used to build the TCR beta libraries. TCRdb independently ran MiXCR on the multiplex PCR reads; one entry per CDR3 protein. The sample has around 400,000 distinct CDR3 sequences; 10% to 15% are singletons. Time point indicated: newly diagnosed GD, antithyroid drugs for less than 3 months. PBMC RNA served as the TCR library source. The same data also went into a second study, on T cells in Graves' hyperthyroidism and ophthalmopathy.

The starting material was peripheral blood mononuclear cells (PBMCs), obtained at new diagnosis, from a patient treated with antithyroid drugs. Receptors were obtained from a woman in her late teens or twenties with Graves disease.

This clonotype came up many times. This rearrangement joins TRBV28 to TRBJ1-5; no clear D gene. This CDR3 is built from 14 residues. V shed 3 bases and J shed 0 bases, with 6 bases lying between them. The germline V gene has CDR1 MDHEN and CDR2 SYDVKM. The DNA of the CDR3 is TGTGCCAGCAGTTTGGAAGATAGCAATCAGCCCCAGCATTTT. Translation gives CASSLEDSNQPQHF. The whole variable domain, remainder taken from reference TRBV28 and TRBJ1-5, is DVKVTQSSRYLVKRTGEKVFLECVQDMDHENMFWYRQDPGLGLRLIYFSYDVKMKEKGDIPEGYSVSREKKERFSLILESASTNQTSMYLCASSLEDSNQPQHFGDGTRLSIL.

The chain links TRBV12-3 or TRBV12-4 to TRBJ2-5, with TRBD1 as a possible D gene (7 bases). This CDR3 is built from 16 residues. V was clipped by 1 base and J by 5 bases, with 17 bases between them. CDR3 residues: CASSLGPGGTRETQYF. The DNA of the CDR3 is TGTGCCAGCAGTTTAGGTCCAGGGGGGACTCGTGAGACCCAGTACTTC.

The sample holds many counts of this clonotype. The chain carries TRBV30 and TRBJ2-1, with D unresolved. The CDR3 has 11 residues. The V and J ends lost 0 bases and 9 bases respectively, with 6 bases between them. The germline V gene has CDR1 GTSNPN and CDR2 SVGIG (reference sequence). This CDR3 reads CAWSVGTEQFF. CDR3 nucleotide sequence: TGTGCCTGGAGTGTGGGCACTGAGCAGTTCTTC.

This clonotype has a count of ten or more. The CDR3 reads CASKAHTEAFF. CDR3 coding DNA: TGTGCCAGCAAGGCACACACTGAAGCTTTCTTT. V is TRBV11-2 and J is TRBJ1-1, with D unclear. The CDR3 has 11 amino acids. Trimming cost V 7 bases and J 3 bases, with 6 bases left between them. CDR1 and CDR2 (germline): SGHAT, FQNNGV.

In its sample, this clonotype was seen many times. The rearrangement uses TRBV7-2 and TRBJ1-5; 8 nucleotides line up with TRBD1. This CDR3 has 19 residues. CDR1 is SGHTA and CDR2 is FQGNSA in the germline V gene. Germline trimming cut 2 bases from V and 0 bases from J; bases unmatched to any gene: 12. Here the CDR3 reads CASSLRTGTGGNSNQPQHF. The CDR3 bases are TGTGCCAGCAGCTTAAGAACCGGGACAGGCGGTAATAGCAATCAGCCCCAGCATTTT.

This clonotype was observed at least ten times. The CDR3 bases are TGTGCCAGCAGTGACAGGGGTCAGCCCCAGCATTTT. Translation: CASSDRGQPQHF. The V and J genes are TRBV6-1 and TRBJ1-5, with a possible D match to TRBD1 (6 bases). The CDR3 runs 12 residues. Germline-derived CDR1 and CDR2 are MNHNS and SASEGT. V lost 3 bases and J 6 bases, leaving 6 bases between the germline ends.

In its sample, this clonotype was seen many times. This chain links TRBV15 with TRBJ2-7; 7 bases map to TRBD2. The CDR3 is 16 amino acids. Germline V lookup: CDR1 LNHNV, CDR2 YYDKDF (reference sequence). Trimming cost V 1 base and J 0 bases; bases outside gene matches: 6. For the CDR3, the DNA is TGTGCCACCAGCAGAGCCCGATGGGAGGGCTCCTACGAGCAGTACTTC. This gives the protein CATSRARWEGSYEQYF.

Concerning this clonotype: A much larger clone differs by one base, so this may be a read error. The chain combines TRBV7-6 with TRBJ1-1; unclear D gene. V was shortened by 2 bases and J by 7 bases, with 17 bases between the two germline ends. The V gene's germline CDR1 is SGHVS and CDR2 FNYEAQ. The CDR3 runs to 15 residues. CDR3 region: CASSLPEDPGIEAFF. The CDR3 nucleotides are TGTGCCAGCAGCTTACCCGAGGACCCGGGGATTGAAGCTTTCTTT.

This clonotype has a count of ten or more. The chain is built from TRBV5-8 and TRBJ1-2; a weak D match, TRBD1 (5 bases). Germline V CDR1 and CDR2: SGHTS, YDEGEE. This CDR3 is 15 amino acids long. The germline V and J ends were trimmed by 5 bases and 3 bases, with 17 bases remaining between them. The CDR3 sequence: CASSGGMQLYYGYTF. The CDR3 nucleotides are TGTGCCAGCAGTGGGGGGATGCAGCTCTACTATGGCTACACCTTC.

As for this clonotype: A much larger clonotype is one base distant, so this may be a read error. The CDR3 does not close with the conserved phenylalanine or tryptophan, likely indicating a read error. This rearrangement joins TRBV11-3 to TRBJ2-1; TRBD2 aligns across 8 bases. CDR1 SGHNT and CDR2 YENEEA come from the germline V gene. The CDR3 runs 15 residues. Here the CDR3 reads CASSLAGGALNEQFL. CDR3 DNA: TGCGCCAGCAGCTTGGCCGGGGGGGCTCTTAATGAGCAGTTCCTC.

This clonotype was detected many times. The chain employs TRBV7-9 and TRBJ2-5; 7 nucleotides align to TRBD1. Germline loops: CDR1 SEHNR, CDR2 FQNEAQ (reference sequence). CDR3 length: 13 residues. Unmatched junction bases numbered 5, after V lost 6 bases and J lost 4 bases. CDR3 loop: CASRGAGGETQYF. The DNA for the CDR3 is TGTGCCAGCAGAGGGGCAGGGGGAGAGACCCAGTACTTC. Full variable domain (rest looked up from reference TRBV7-9 and TRBJ2-5): DTGVSQNPRHKITKRGQNVTFRCDPISEHNRLYWYRQTLGQGPEFLTYFQNEAQLEKSRLLSDRFSAERPKGSFSTLEIQRTEQGDSAMYLCASRGAGGETQYFGPGTRLLVL.

This clonotype has ten or more counts. The chain joins TRBV12-3 or TRBV12-4 to TRBJ2-7, with 13 positions matching TRBD2. This CDR3 region has 17 residues. Trimming at V came to 4 bases and at J to 1 base, leaving 7 bases not matched to a gene. The CDR3 region is CASSSGLAGSVSYEQYF. The CDR3 DNA is TGTGCCAGCAGTTCGGGACTAGCGGGAAGTGTTTCCTACGAGCAGTACTTC.

This clonotype came up many times. This sequence joins TRBV20-1 and TRBJ1-1; no clear D gene. The germline V gene has CDR1 DFQATT and CDR2 SNEGSKA (reference sequence). This CDR3 comprises 12 residues. V was shortened by 5 bases and J by 3 bases, with 10 bases between the two germline ends. CDR3: CSALRLYTEAFF. Here the CDR3 DNA reads TGCAGTGCTCTAAGACTGTACACTGAAGCTTTCTTT.